These T cell receptor beta chains were read from a single sample in a study of preoperative IRX-2 immunotherapy in early breast cancer. Measured with immunoSEQ multiplex PCR; TCRdb has only the in-frame clones, and not every one. This table has about 23,000 clones, more than 80% appearing once. This specimen was tumor tissue, taken after IRX-2 immunotherapy. The receptors originated from a human donor with breast cancer. Each CDR3 is given with its conserved first and last residue. The D gene is left open where the match is weak. Clone size is shown for a subset of rows, as once, few, many or a class of expanded clone.

TRBJ2-7 | . | TRBV7-6 | TRBD2 | CASSLAGLALPYEQYF | TGTGCCAGCAGCTTAGCGGGACTAGCGCTCCCCTACGAGCAGTACTTC
TRBJ2-1 | . | TRBV18 | . | CASSPPGLGNEQFF | TGTGCCAGCTCACCACCGGGACTCGGGAATGAGCAGTTCTTC
TRBJ2-1 | . | TRBV5-6 | TRBD1 | CASSLGQGPYNEQFF | TGTGCCAGCAGCTTGGGACAGGGGCCCTACAATGAGCAGTTCTTC
TRBJ2-7 | . | TRBV7-9 | . | CASSEGPGLFSYEQYF | TGTGCCAGCAGCGAGGGCCCAGGGCTTTTCTCCTACGAGCAGTACTTC
TRBJ2-3 | . | TRBV2 | TRBD2 | CASSELAGYTDTQYF | TGTGCCAGCAGTGAACTAGCGGGGTACACAGATACGCAGTATTTT
TRBJ2-1 | . | TRBV18 | TRBD1 | CASSLLTGGQDEQFF | TGTGCCAGCTCACTCCTGACAGGGGGCCAGGATGAGCAGTTCTTC
TRBJ2-7 | . | TRBV30 | . | CAWSVDLSYEQYF | TGTGCCTGGAGTGTAGACCTCTCCTACGAGCAGTACTTC
TRBJ2-3 | . | TRBV7-2 | TRBD2 | CASSLLAGDTQYF | TGTGCCAGCAGCTTACTAGCGGGGGATACGCAGTATTTT
TRBJ2-3 | . | TRBV7-8 | . | CASSLAEVSDTQYF | TGTGCCAGCAGCTTAGCGGAGGTATCAGATACGCAGTATTTT
TRBJ2-7 | . | TRBV10-3 | . | CAITPGGLEQYF | TGTGCCATCACCCCCGGTGGCCTCGAGCAGTACTTC
TRBJ2-7 | . | TRBV25-1 | . | CASSAVRTYEQYF | TGTGCCAGCAGTGCCGTCAGAACCTACGAGCAGTACTTC
TRBJ1-4 | . | TRBV4-1 | . | CASSQEWSGTFQMEEKLFF | TGCGCCAGCAGCCAAGAATGGTCGGGGACTTTCCAAATGGAGGAAAAACTGTTTTTT
TRBJ1-1 | few | TRBV2 | TRBD1 | CASSPEGQAAEAFF | TGTGCCAGCAGCCCCGAAGGACAGGCCGCTGAAGCTTTCTTT
TRBJ1-6 | . | TRBV6-6 | . | CASSYSVGTLGSPLHF | TGTGCCAGCAGTTACTCTGTCGGAACCTTGGGTTCACCCCTCCACTTT
TRBJ1-1 | . | TRBV6-1 | . | CASSEVLWRVTEAFF | TGTGCCAGCAGTGAAGTACTCTGGAGGGTCACTGAAGCTTTCTTT
TRBJ2-7 | . | TRBV7-2 | . | CASSLDLGPYEQYF | TGTGCCAGCAGCTTAGATCTCGGGCCCTACGAGCAGTACTTC
TRBJ1-1 | . | TRBV4-3 | . | CASSQELGTTEAFF | TGCGCCAGCAGCCAAGAGTTAGGAACCACTGAAGCTTTCTTT
TRBJ1-1 | . | TRBV11-3 | . | CASSLAVNTEAFF | TGTGCCAGCAGCTTAGCCGTGAACACTGAAGCTTTCTTT
TRBJ2-1 | . | TRBV18 | TRBD1 | CASSPRSLRQGSYNEQFF | TGTGCCAGCTCACCACGGTCCCTTAGACAGGGATCCTACAATGAGCAGTTCTTC
TRBJ1-2 | . | TRBV11-2 | . | CASSFVVNYGYTF | TGTGCCAGCAGCTTCGTGGTAAACTATGGCTACACCTTC
TRBJ1-1 | . | TRBV20-1 | . | CSARDVTEAFF | TGCAGTGCTAGAGACGTCACTGAAGCTTTCTTT
TRBJ1-2 | . | TRBV11-3 | TRBD1 | CARTGQDYGYTF | TGTGCCAGGACGGGACAGGACTATGGCTACACCTTC
TRBJ1-6 | . | TRBV10-3 | . | CAISEGTPDNSPLHF | TGTGCCATCAGTGAGGGGACACCAGATAATTCACCCCTCCACTTT
TRBJ2-5 | . | TRBV9 | . | CASSVEGGTETQYF | TGTGCCAGCAGCGTAGAGGGGGGAACAGAGACCCAGTACTTC
TRBJ1-3 | . | TRBV19 | . | CASRPDPENTIYF | TGTGCCAGTAGACCGGACCCGGAAAACACCATATATTTT
TRBJ2-7 | . | TRBV7-6 | . | CASSPGSAYEQYF | TGTGCCAGCAGCCCCGGGTCAGCCTACGAGCAGTACTTC
TRBJ2-6 | . | TRBV27 | . | CASSLSGAGANVLTF | TGTGCCAGCAGTTTATCAGGGGCTGGGGCCAACGTCCTGACTTTC
TRBJ1-5 | . | TRBV7-9 | . | CASSLGDQPQHF | TGTGCCAGCAGCTTAGGGGATCAGCCCCAGCATTTT
TRBJ2-7 | . | TRBV5-4 | . | CASSFIGMGEQYF | TGTGCCAGCAGCTTCATCGGAATGGGCGAGCAGTACTTC
TRBJ1-6 | . | TRBV7-5 | . | CARSLGRRNNSPLHF | TGTGCCAGAAGCTTAGGTCGCAGAAATAATTCACCCCTCCACTTT
TRBJ2-3 | . | TRBV5-4 | . | CASTWAGSRTDTQYF | TGTGCCAGCACATGGGCTGGGTCCCGCACAGATACGCAGTATTTT
TRBJ2-7 | . | TRBV11-2 | . | CASSLGHYEQYF | TGTGCCAGCAGCTTAGGGCACTACGAGCAGTACTTC
TRBJ1-1 | . | TRBV5-4 | . | CASSSGDTEAFF | TGTGCCAGCAGCTCAGGGGACACTGAAGCTTTCTTT
TRBJ1-2 | . | TRBV6-5 | . | CASTPLRLYGYTF | TGTGCCAGCACCCCCCTCCGCTTATATGGCTACACCTTC
TRBJ2-7 | few | TRBV10-3 | TRBD1 | CAIKKDRRHYEQYF | TGTGCCATCAAGAAGGACAGGCGGCACTACGAGCAGTACTTC
TRBJ2-1 | once | TRBV10-3 | TRBD1 | CAISELGQGNNEQFF | TGTGCCATCAGTGAGTTAGGACAGGGAAACAATGAGCAGTTCTTC
TRBJ2-1 | . | TRBV19 | . | CASSIFRSSYNEQFF | TGTGCCAGTAGTATTTTCAGGAGCTCCTACAATGAGCAGTTCTTC
TRBJ1-2 | . | TRBV6-1 | . | CASSAREGWYGYTF | TGTGCCAGCAGTGCCCGGGAGGGATGGTATGGCTACACCTTC
TRBJ1-2 | . | TRBV7-2 | . | CASSPKTAATF | TGTGCCAGCAGCCCGAAGACGGCGGCTACCTTC
TRBJ1-6 | . | TRBV10-2 | TRBD1 | CASRQGDNSPLHF | TGCGCCAGTAGACAGGGGGATAATTCACCCCTCCACTTT
TRBJ2-1 | once | TRBV11-2 | TRBD2 | CASSLDGAGEKQFF | TGTGCCAGCAGCTTAGATGGGGCGGGAGAGAAGCAGTTCTTC
TRBJ2-3 | . | TRBV27 | TRBD2 | CASSSPGTSGVTDTQYF | TGTGCCAGCAGTTCACCCGGGACTAGCGGGGTCACAGATACGCAGTATTTT
TRBJ2-3 | . | TRBV6-5 | . | CASSYSQRETDTQYF | TGTGCCAGCAGTTACTCGCAGAGGGAGACAGATACGCAGTATTTT
TRBJ1-2 | . | TRBV6-1 | . | CASSAYGYTF | TGTGCCAGCAGTGCGTATGGCTACACCTTC
TRBJ2-1 | . | TRBV5-1 | . | CASSFRSGVDEQFF | TGCGCCAGCAGCTTCAGGTCGGGGGTGGATGAGCAGTTCTTC
TRBJ2-1 | . | TRBV5-6 | . | CASSLIVGYNEQFF | TGTGCCAGCAGCTTGATAGTAGGTTACAATGAGCAGTTCTTC
TRBJ2-7 | . | TRBV7-9 | TRBD1 | CASSLVPLRTGPSYEQYF | TGTGCCAGCAGCTTAGTGCCCTTGCGGACAGGGCCCTCCTACGAGCAGTACTTC
TRBJ2-2 | . | TRBV27 | . | CASSLGLGELFF | TGTGCCAGCAGTTTAGGGCTCGGGGAGCTGTTTTTT
TRBJ2-7 | few | TRBV12-2 | . | CASRLALGVLGSEQYF | TGTGCAAGTCGCTTAGCGCTGGGGGTCCTGGGCAGCGAGCAGTACTTC
TRBJ2-1 | . | TRBV2 | . | CASSELGRSFYNEQFF | TGTGCCAGCAGTGAATTGGGCAGGAGTTTCTACAATGAGCAGTTCTTC
TRBJ1-1 | . | TRBV7-2 | . | CASSLGLVNTEAFF | TGTGCCAGCAGCTTAGGACTCGTGAACACTGAAGCTTTCTTT
TRBJ1-3 | . | TRBV30 | . | CAWSRDSTLVAIYF | TGTGCCTGGAGTCGGGACTCCACCCTGGTCGCCATATATTTT
TRBJ1-5 | . | TRBV9 | TRBD1 | CASSRDRGVDQPQHF | TGTGCCAGCAGCCGGGACAGGGGTGTGGATCAGCCCCAGCATTTT
TRBJ2-7 | . | TRBV5-6 | . | CASSLRLIHEQYF | TGTGCCAGCAGCTTGCGCCTGATCCACGAGCAGTACTTC
TRBJ2-2 | . | TRBV5-1 | . | CASSKLVGVGTGELFF | TGCGCCAGCAGCAAACTGGTAGGGGTTGGGACCGGGGAGCTGTTTTTT
TRBJ2-5 | . | TRBV6-5 | . | CASSYSGASQETQYF | TGTGCCAGCAGTTACTCAGGGGCTAGCCAAGAGACCCAGTACTTC
TRBJ2-7 | once | TRBV9 | . | CASSVDQGLEQYF | TGTGCCAGCAGCGTAGATCAGGGGCTTGAGCAGTACTTC
TRBJ1-1 | few | TRBV30 | . | CAWSVSPIENTEAFF | TGTGCCTGGAGCGTATCCCCGATAGAAAACACTGAAGCTTTCTTT